The 25 T cell receptor beta chains below all came from one sample that was sequenced in a study of glioma-infiltrating T cells. The iRepertoire nested amplicon-rescue multiplex PCR amplified TCR alpha and beta CDR3s from RNA. Each CDR3 protein gets one entry after TCRdb re-called the multiplex PCR reads with MiXCR. The table has approximately 110,000 distinct CDR3 sequences, 23% seen once; the top ten hold roughly 15%. The sample taken for sequencing was glioma tissue, nonneoplastic brain tissue, or PBMCs (not recorded which). Source of these receptors: a human donor with low-grade glioma or glioblastoma, undergoing nonglioma brain surgery, or in good health (not recorded which).

This clonotype was found many times. This chain links TRBV15 with TRBJ1-1; 7 bases match TRBD1. This CDR3 has 15 amino acids. The junction had 6 bases not matched to a gene; V was cut back by 3 bases and J by 2 bases. CDR1 is LNHNV and CDR2 is YYDKDF in the germline V gene (reference sequence). CDR3 nucleotides: TGTGCCACCAGCAGGGACAGGACAGTTAACACTGAAGCTTTCTTT. Its protein is CATSRDRTVNTEAFF.

V gene TRBV6-6 combines with J gene TRBJ2-7, with D perhaps assigned TRBD1 or TRBD2 (5 bases each). V was shortened by 2 bases and J by 5 bases, with 10 bases between the two germline ends. Germline V gives CDR1 MNHNY, CDR2 SVGAGI (reference sequence). The CDR3 has 13 amino acids. CDR3 DNA: TGTGCCAGCAGTTACAGTGGGGGAAACGAGCAGTACTTC. Amino acid sequence: CASSYSGGNEQYF.

About this clonotype itself: A clone one base away is much larger, so this may be a read error. The V call is TRBV28, the J call TRBJ2-3, with 7 bases fitting TRBD1. Germline CDR1 and CDR2: MDHEN and SYDVKM. CDR3 length: 15 amino acids. The CDR3 is CASSQNRGWSDTQCF. The CDR3 coding sequence is TGTGCCAGCAGTCAAAACAGGGGTTGGTCAGATACGCAGTGTTTT.

A note on this clonotype: A much larger clone is a single base away; this may be a read error. The chain couples TRBV24-1 to TRBJ2-3; D gene ambiguous. CDR1 is KGHDR, CDR2 SFDVKD, per germline. The CDR3 sequence is 13 residues long. The CDR3 loop is CATSASDADTQCF. In DNA, the CDR3 is TGTGCCACCAGTGCCTCTGACGCCGATACGCAGTGTTTT.

The table lists this clonotype with many counts. The chain recombines TRBV12-3 or TRBV12-4 with TRBJ2-1; maybe TRBD2 (5 bases). The V gene lost 1 base and the J gene lost 3 bases, with 13 bases spanning the gap. The CDR3 is 16 amino acids. The CDR3 protein is CASSLVAHSGYNEQFF. CDR3 coding DNA: TGTGCCAGCAGTTTAGTCGCCCACAGCGGCTACAATGAGCAGTTCTTC.

This clonotype was seen repeatedly, ten times or more. The chain is built from TRBV12-3 or TRBV12-4 and TRBJ1-3; D gene uncertain. The germline V and J ends were trimmed by 2 bases and 2 bases, with 13 bases remaining between them. The CDR3 consists of 16 residues. The CDR3 region has the DNA TGTGCCAGCAGTTTAAGCGGCAGGCTAGCTGGAAACACCATATATTTT. Amino acids: CASSLSGRLAGNTIYF.

This clonotype was counted at least ten times. The CDR3 DNA is TGTGCCACCAGTGACGCGGGACAGGGGGCCACCGGGGAGCTGTTTTTT. It translates to CATSDAGQGATGELFF. This chain connects TRBV24-1 to TRBJ2-2; 12 bases agree with TRBD1. This CDR3 region has 16 residues. Trimming took 4 bases from V and 4 from J; bases not matched to a gene: 3. Germline lookup yields CDR1 KGHDR and CDR2 SFDVKD.

A word on this clonotype: This likely comes from a read error, as the CDR3 has no conserved phenylalanine or tryptophan at its end. V usage is TRBV25-1 and J usage is TRBJ1-1; D possibly corresponds to TRBD1 (6 bases). CDR3 length: 18 residues. From germline, CDR1 is MGHDK and CDR2 SYGVNS. CDR3 sequence reads: CASSLGQLVRWWNAEAFL. DNA for the CDR3: TGTGCCAGCAGCCTGGGACAATTAGTCCGTTGGTGGAACGCTGAAGCTTTCCTT.

At least ten counts were recorded for this clonotype. This rearrangement joins TRBV28 to TRBJ2-5, with 11 nucleotides matching TRBD1. Germline V lookup: CDR1 MDHEN, CDR2 SYDVKM. This CDR3 spans 16 amino acids. Trimming removed 4 bases from V and 6 bases from J; junction bases left unmatched: 10. CDR3 protein: CASSSSGQGAPQTQYF. DNA of the CDR3: TGTGCCAGCAGTTCCTCCGGACAGGGGGCGCCGCAGACCCAGTACTTC.

Details on this clonotype: Mismatch with germline at one junction end may stem from a read error. This chain links TRBV11-2 with TRBJ2-7; 8 nucleotides agree with TRBD1. Germline CDR1 is SGHAT and CDR2 is FQNNGV. The CDR3 sequence is 19 residues long. The CDR3 bases are TGCGCCAGCAGCTCCATGGGCACCACGGACAGGGTGGTAGGCTACGAGCAGTACTTC. Its translation: CASSSMGTTDRVVGYEQYF. The variable domain in full, with the rest retrieved from reference TRBV11-2 and TRBJ2-7, is EAGVAQSPRYKIIEKRQSVAFWCNPISGHATLYWYQQILGQGPKLLIQFQNNGVVDDSQLPKDRFSAERLKGVDSTLKIQPAKLEDSAVYLCASSSMGTTDRVVGYEQYFGPGTRLTVT.

The V gene is TRBV3-1, the J gene TRBJ1-4, with D tentatively TRBD1 (5 bases). Germline values: CDR1 LGHDT, CDR2 YNNKEL (reference sequence). With 5 bases removed from V and 4 bases from J, the gap between germline ends came to 8 bases. The CDR3 totals 13 residues. The DNA for the CDR3 is TGTGCCAGCAGCGGTACAGGTAATGAAAAACTGTTTTTT. It is translated as CASSGTGNEKLFF.

Comments on this clonotype: This may be a read error: a much more frequent sequence differs by one nucleotide. The CDR3 is CARSETGVQETQYF. The CDR3 DNA is TGTGCCAGAAGTGAGACAGGGGTTCAAGAGACCCAGTACTTC. The chain is built from TRBV2 and TRBJ2-5; 8 bases agree with TRBD1. The V gene's germline CDR1 is SNHLY and CDR2 FYNNEI. This CDR3 is 14 amino acids long.

Comments on this clonotype: A single base separates this from a much larger clone, so it may be a read error. V usage is TRBV5-4 and J usage is TRBJ1-1, with TRBD1 as a possible D gene (5 bases). Deletions cut 4 bases from V and 0 bases from J, with 13 bases between. CDR3 length: 15 residues. Germline V gene sequence: CDR1 SGHNT, CDR2 YYREEE (reference sequence). Written as DNA, the CDR3 is TGTGCCAGCAGCCGAGGGGCAGAGCTGAACACTGAAGCTTTCTTT. Protein: CASSRGAELNTEAFF.

The chain carries TRBV29-1 and TRBJ2-7; D might be TRBD2 (6 bases). This CDR3 contains 14 residues. Looked up from germline, CDR1 is SQVTM and CDR2 is ANQGSEA. Deletions cut 4 bases from V and 6 bases from J, with 19 bases between. In DNA form, the CDR3 reads TGCAGCGTTGGGGAGTTGGCGGGGTACGGCGAGCAGTACTTC. Its protein is CSVGELAGYGEQYF.

The chain is built from TRBV3-1 and TRBJ1-1; D is unresolved. From germline, CDR1 is LGHDT and CDR2 YNNKEL (reference sequence). Trimming left V 11 bases short and J 10 bases short, with 23 bases between. CDR3 length: 13 amino acids. CDR3 amino acids: CARIQFSFPAAFF. As DNA, the CDR3 is TGTGCCCGCATCCAATTCTCCTTTCCTGCAGCTTTCTTT.

The chain combines TRBV11-1 with TRBJ2-2, with 15 bases aligning to TRBD2. Germline V CDR1 and CDR2: SGHAT, FQDESV (reference sequence). The trim removed 5 bases at V and 6 bases at J, leaving 7 bases unmatched. This CDR3 is 17 amino acids long. The CDR3 bases are TGTGCCAGCAGCCCGGGACTAGCGGGAGGTCGTCCCGGGGAGCTGTTTTTT. Amino acids: CASSPGLAGGRPGELFF. Looking up the rest from reference TRBV11-1 and TRBJ2-2 gives the full variable domain: EAEVAQSPRYKITEKSQAVAFWCDPISGHATLYWYRQILGQGPELLVQFQDESVVDDSQLPKDRFSAERLKGVDSTLKIQPAELGDSAMYLCASSPGLAGGRPGELFFGEGSRLTVL.

This clonotype was seen just once. This may come from a read error, since a much larger clone is one base off. The rearrangement joins TRBV29-1 to TRBJ1-1, with D unresolved. Germline V gene lookup returns CDR1 SQVTM and CDR2 ANQGSEA. This CDR3 is built from 13 residues. In DNA, the CDR3 is TGCAGCGTTGAGGGGTACATGAAAACTGAAGCTTTCTTT. It specifies CSVEGYMKTEAFF.

This clonotype was picked up many times. The chain carries TRBV20-1 and TRBJ2-7, with TRBD1 matching over 7 bases. Germline V gene sequence: CDR1 DFQATT, CDR2 SNEGSKA (reference sequence). This CDR3 has 14 residues. The V gene end was trimmed by 0 bases and the J gene end by 3 bases; junction bases not matched to a gene: 5. The CDR3 region has the DNA TGCAGTGCTAGAGACCGGGACAGCGTCTACGAGCAGTACTTC. This codes for CSARDRDSVYEQYF.

Concerning this clonotype: This could be a read error, since a much larger clone is one nucleotide away. The chain employs TRBV11-1 and TRBJ2-1; TRBD2 aligns across 7 bases. CDR1 SGHAT and CDR2 FQDESV come from the germline V gene (reference sequence). Trimming cost V 5 bases and J 11 bases; bases outside gene matches: 15. There are 15 residues in the CDR3. This CDR3 reads CASSQGAGAIYKQFF. CDR3 sequence (DNA): TGTGCCAGCAGCCAAGGCGCGGGAGCAATATATAAGCAGTTCTTC.

This clonotype showed up just a few times. V is TRBV12-3 or TRBV12-4 and J is TRBJ1-4, with D possibly TRBD1 on 5 matching bases. This CDR3 contains 13 residues. V was clipped by 10 bases and J by 5 bases, with 14 bases between them. The CDR3 DNA reads as TGTGCCACCCGGCGGGGCGAAAATGAAAAACTGTTTTTT. Its translation is CATRRGENEKLFF.

This clonotype occurred many times. The chain is built from TRBV20-1 and TRBJ2-1; TRBD2 agrees at 13 bases. The CDR3 is made up of 13 amino acids. V gave up 5 bases and J gave up 6 bases; unmatched junction bases: 1. The germline V gene has CDR1 DFQATT and CDR2 SNEGSKA (reference sequence). The CDR3 is CSARLAGGNEQFF. CDR3 sequence (DNA): TGCAGTGCTCGACTAGCGGGAGGCAATGAGCAGTTCTTC.

This clonotype was observed many times. V and J are TRBV3-1 and TRBJ2-3; TRBD2 is a possible D gene (5 bases). The V end was cut by 4 bases, the J end by 4 bases, with 21 bases between. CDR3 length equals 17 residues. Germline assignment: CDR1 LGHDT and CDR2 YNNKEL (reference sequence). The CDR3 DNA reads TGTGCCAGCAGCCGGGAAGCGGACCCTTTCCGCGCAGATACGCAGTATTTT. This sequence encodes CASSREADPFRADTQYF.

This clonotype was seen many times. The chain uses TRBV20-1 and TRBJ2-7; 8 nucleotides match TRBD2. Germline loops: CDR1 DFQATT, CDR2 SNEGSKA (reference sequence). The junction had 6 bases not matched to a gene; V was cut back by 3 bases and J by 2 bases. This CDR3 comprises 14 residues. CDR3 DNA: TGCAGTGCTAGGGCACTAGCGGTAACCTACGAGCAGTACTTC. Protein sequence: CSARALAVTYEQYF.

This clonotype was picked up many times. This chain connects TRBV4-1 to TRBJ2-7; 12 bases are a match to TRBD2. This CDR3 has 18 residues. Trimming took 0 bases from V and 2 from J; bases not matched to a gene: 8. Germline CDR1 and CDR2: MGHRA and YSYEKL. The CDR3 loop reads CASSQDRLAGGRTYEQYF. The CDR3 DNA is TGCGCCAGCAGCCAAGATCGGCTAGCGGGAGGGCGGACCTACGAGCAGTACTTC.

This clonotype was counted a single time. Being one base from a much bigger clone, this may be a read error. This sequence joins TRBV4-2 and TRBJ2-1; the D gene is possibly TRBD2 (6 bases). V dropped 0 bases and J dropped 9 bases, with 21 bases sitting between them. This CDR3 has 17 residues. Germline assignment: CDR1 LGHNA and CDR2 YNFKEQ. DNA of the CDR3: TGTGCCAGCAGCCAAGATTGGGGGAGAGGCGAAGCGGGTGAGCAGTTCTTC. Its translation is CASSQDWGRGEAGEQFF.